The 25 T cell receptor beta chains reported below all come from one sample, sequenced in a study of blood T cell repertoires in COVID-19. Repertoires were generated with immunoSEQ multiplex PCR, while TCRdb's copy carries only in-frame clones and drops some. The data hold 150,000 or so clones, with 90% to 95% observed a single time. Sample: peripheral blood. All receptors derive from a man in his fifties or sixties with acute or convalescent COVID-19.

The chain links TRBV6-6 to TRBJ2-6, with D perhaps matching TRBD2 (5 bases). With 6 bases removed from V and 0 bases from J, the gap between germline ends came to 12 bases. The CDR3 has 16 amino acids. Germline V gene lookup returns CDR1 MNHNY and CDR2 SVGAGI (reference sequence). For the CDR3, the DNA is TGTGCCAGCAGCGACCAAGGGAGCTCTGGGGCCAACGTCCTGACTTTC. It translates to CASSDQGSSGANVLTF.

This chain links TRBV28 with TRBJ1-3; D gene ambiguous. Trimming cost V 6 bases and J 2 bases, with 14 bases left between them. Germline lookup yields CDR1 MDHEN and CDR2 SYDVKM. The CDR3 is 15 amino acids. CDR3 coding DNA: TGTGCCAGCAGGGAGGAGGGCACAACTGGAAACACCATATATTTT. Protein sequence: CASREEGTTGNTIYF.

The chain links TRBV5-6 to TRBJ1-2; a weak D match, TRBD1 (5 bases). There are 15 residues in the CDR3. Germline V gene sequence: CDR1 SGHDT, CDR2 YYEEEE. Trimming took 6 bases from V and 0 from J, leaving 15 bases between them. DNA of the CDR3: TGTGCCAGCATCCCAGGGTTAACCGCTAACTATGGCTACACCTTC. Amino acids: CASIPGLTANYGYTF.

The J gene is TRBJ2-1, the V gene TRBV29-1; 7 bases fit TRBD2. The junction had 3 bases not matched to a gene; V was cut back by 6 bases and J by 1 base. The CDR3 is 13 amino acids. Germline assignment: CDR1 SQVTM and CDR2 ANQGSEA. CDR3 sequence (DNA): TGCAGCGTGACAGCGGGATCCTACAATGAGCAGTTCTTC. Encoded protein: CSVTAGSYNEQFF.

This chain links TRBV27 with TRBJ2-7, with TRBD2 identical over 9 bases. This CDR3 is 13 amino acids long. The V gene end was trimmed by 6 bases and the J gene end by 2 bases; junction bases not matched to a gene: 2. Germline CDR1 MNHEY, CDR2 SMNVEV (reference sequence). The DNA of the CDR3 is TGTGCCAGCAGGTCTAGCGGGACCTACGAGCAGTACTTC. Its translation: CASRSSGTYEQYF.

The rearrangement links TRBV6-6 to TRBJ1-3; D is perhaps TRBD1 (6 bases). Between the trimmed V and J ends, which lost 7 bases and 0 bases, there was a span of 13 bases. The CDR3 totals 15 residues. Per the germline V gene, CDR1 is MNHNY and CDR2 is SVGAGI (reference sequence). The CDR3 protein is CASTQTGSSGNTIYF. The CDR3 DNA follows: TGTGCCAGCACGCAAACAGGGAGCTCTGGAAACACCATATATTTT.

As to this clone: The same CDR3 also results from other DNA sequences found in this sample. The CDR3 nucleotides are TGTGCCAGCAGTTACGGACAGGGTCGTGGCTACACCTTC. Translated: CASSYGQGRGYTF. The V call is TRBV6-5, the J call TRBJ1-2, with 8 bases aligning to TRBD1. Trimming removed 2 bases from V and 7 bases from J; junction bases left unmatched: 3. Germline V CDR1 and CDR2: MNHEY, SVGAGI. The CDR3 has 13 amino acids.

The chain links TRBV5-1 to TRBJ1-3; 7 bases align to TRBD1. Looked up from germline, CDR1 is SGHRS and CDR2 is YFSETQ. The CDR3 contains 16 residues. Trimming removed 6 bases from V and 1 base from J; junction bases left unmatched: 10. The CDR3 DNA is TGCGCCAGCAAACCCGGCTCAGGGGGATCTGGAAACACCATATATTTT. As protein: CASKPGSGGSGNTIYF.

The chain combines TRBV28 with TRBJ2-2; TRBD1 might be the D (5 bases). Trimming took 6 bases from V and 6 from J, leaving 11 bases between them. Germline loops: CDR1 MDHEN, CDR2 SYDVKM. The CDR3 covers 13 residues. The CDR3 DNA sequence: TGTGCCAGCAGAAATCCAGGGTCCGGGGAGCTGTTTTTT. This sequence encodes CASRNPGSGELFF.

The sample holds one count of this clone. This chain connects TRBV28 to TRBJ2-3; possible D gene TRBD2, 7 bases. CDR3 length: 14 amino acids. V dropped 6 bases and J dropped 7 bases, with 17 bases sitting between them. Germline CDR1 reads MDHEN; CDR2 reads SYDVKM. The chain's CDR3 is CASSRVGGANTQYF. The DNA for the CDR3 is TGTGCCAGCAGCCGGGTGGGGGGGGCGAATACGCAGTATTTT.

This chain uses TRBV2 with TRBJ2-3, with 12 bases matching TRBD2. Unmatched junction bases numbered 2, after V lost 3 bases and J lost 4 bases. This CDR3 has 15 residues. CDR1 is SNHLY, CDR2 FYNNEI, per germline. The CDR3 region has the DNA TGTGCCAGCAGTGATGCTAGCGGGGGGGCAGATACGCAGTATTTT. It specifies CASSDASGGADTQYF. The full variable domain, its missing parts supplied by reference TRBV2 and TRBJ2-3, is EPEVTQTPSHQVTQMGQEVILRCVPISNHLYFYWYRQILGQKVEFLVSFYNNEISEKSEIFDDQFSVERPDGSNFTLKIRSTKLEDSAMYFCASSDASGGADTQYFGPGTRLTVL.

The rearrangement links TRBV19 to TRBJ2-2, with D possibly TRBD2 on 7 matching bases. The CDR3 covers 17 residues. The germline gives CDR1 LNHDA, CDR2 SQIVND (reference sequence). The V end lost 5 bases, the J end lost 1 base, and 17 bases lay between the germline ends. CDR3 sequence: CASSPRGGRMNTGELFF. CDR3 bases: TGTGCCAGTAGTCCGAGGGGGGGCAGGATGAACACCGGGGAGCTGTTTTTT.

The genes are TRBV6-1 and TRBJ1-4, with D possibly TRBD1 on 5 matching bases. The CDR3 is 15 residues long. CDR1 and CDR2 (germline): MNHNS, SASEGT. V was cut by 3 bases and J by 7 bases, with 15 bases left in between. CDR3 region: CASSESGGLGEKLFF. The CDR3 DNA reads as TGTGCCAGCAGTGAGTCTGGGGGGTTGGGTGAAAAACTGTTTTTT.

The chain couples TRBV5-4 to TRBJ2-3, with 7 bases fitting TRBD1. Trimming removed 0 bases from V and 2 bases from J; junction bases left unmatched: 6. Germline lookup yields CDR1 SGHNT and CDR2 YYREEE (reference sequence). The CDR3 spans 16 residues. The CDR3 bases are TGTGCCAGCAGCTTGGTTTGGACAGGAAACACAGATACGCAGTATTTT. It encodes CASSLVWTGNTDTQYF.

The CDR3 loop reads CASSLSGTGGSYEQYF. The CDR3 DNA follows: TGTGCCAGCAGTTTATCCGGTACAGGGGGCTCCTACGAGCAGTACTTC. The chain recombines TRBV27 with TRBJ2-7, with 8 bases matching TRBD1. CDR3 length equals 16 residues. The germline gives CDR1 MNHEY, CDR2 SMNVEV (reference sequence). J was trimmed by 0 bases and V by 0 bases; bases with no gene match: 4.

This chain joins TRBV24-1 and TRBJ2-1; a weak D match, TRBD1 (5 bases). Trimming stripped 7 bases from V and 6 bases from J, with 9 bases between. The germline CDR1 and CDR2 sequences are KGHDR and SFDVKD. CDR3 length equals 12 residues. The CDR3 region is CATRADSNEQFF. The CDR3 DNA follows: TGTGCCACCAGAGCAGACAGCAATGAGCAGTTCTTC.

CDR3 DNA sequence: TGTGCCATCAGGGAGGGACTAGCGGGGGACGGCGAGCAGTACGTC. It yields the protein CAIREGLAGDGEQYV. The rearrangement links TRBV10-3 to TRBJ2-7; 14 nucleotides line up with TRBD2. V lost 6 bases, J lost 6 bases, and 7 bases stayed unmatched. This CDR3 has 15 residues. The germline V gene encodes CDR1 ENHRY and CDR2 SYGVKD.

The CDR3 nucleotides read TGTGCCAGCTCCTGGGGAGCGGGAGTGGACTACGAGCAGTACTTC. Translated, it gives CASSWGAGVDYEQYF. This chain links TRBV18 with TRBJ2-7; TRBD2 agrees at 8 bases. The CDR3 totals 15 residues. Losses at the gene ends were 6 bases for V and 3 bases for J; bases not matched to a gene: 10. Germline lookup yields CDR1 KGHSH and CDR2 LQKENI.

The chain recombines TRBV11-1 with TRBJ2-2, with D possibly matching TRBD2 (5 bases). From germline, CDR1 is SGHAT and CDR2 FQDESV (reference sequence). The CDR3 has 15 residues. V lost 1 base and J lost 1, with 7 bases in between. The CDR3 loop reads CASSLGRVNTGELFF. CDR3 sequence (DNA): TGTGCCAGCAGCTTAGGGCGGGTGAACACCGGGGAGCTGTTTTTT.

This chain links TRBV19 with TRBJ2-1; 8 bases are a match to TRBD2. CDR1 is LNHDA and CDR2 is SQIVND in the germline V gene (reference sequence). The CDR3 runs 16 residues. J was trimmed by 1 base and V by 5 bases; bases with no gene match: 7. The CDR3 protein is CASSQRGRSSYNEQFF. DNA for the CDR3: TGTGCCAGTAGTCAGCGCGGGAGGTCGTCCTACAATGAGCAGTTCTTC.

This chain uses TRBV5-1 with TRBJ1-1; unclear D gene. Per germline, CDR1 SGHRS and CDR2 YFSETQ. The V end lost 5 bases, the J end lost 1 base, and 9 bases lay between the germline ends. The CDR3 length is 13 residues. The CDR3 spells CASSLSSNTEAFF. CDR3 nucleotide sequence: TGCGCCAGCAGTCTTAGTTCGAACACTGAAGCTTTCTTT.

The J gene is TRBJ2-5, the V gene TRBV27, with TRBD2 as a possible D gene (6 bases). Germline V gives CDR1 MNHEY, CDR2 SMNVEV (reference sequence). V was cut by 3 bases and J by 9 bases, with 14 bases left in between. The CDR3 extends over 13 amino acids. The CDR3: CASSLLGSGAQYF. DNA for the CDR3: TGTGCCAGCAGTTTGCTGGGTTCGGGGGCCCAGTACTTC.

The V call is TRBV27, the J call TRBJ2-3; TRBD2 aligns across 8 bases. V lost 1 base, J lost 4 bases, and 4 bases stayed unmatched. From germline, CDR1 is MNHEY and CDR2 SMNVEV (reference sequence). The CDR3 runs 15 residues. CDR3 loop: CASSLLAGSADTQYF. For the CDR3, the DNA is TGTGCCAGCAGTTTATTAGCGGGATCCGCAGATACGCAGTATTTT.

This clone was seen once. The CDR3 sequence: CASSQDPGSHNQPQHF. CDR3 nucleotide sequence: TGCGCCAGCAGCCAAGATCCGGGTTCTCACAATCAGCCCCAGCATTTT. The chain employs TRBV4-1 and TRBJ1-5; the D is unclear. V lost 0 bases and J 3 bases, leaving 12 bases between the germline ends. Germline V gene data show CDR1 as MGHRA and CDR2 as YSYEKL. This CDR3 spans 16 amino acids.

The rearrangement links TRBV7-2 to TRBJ2-7; 8 positions agree with TRBD1. The CDR3 contains 16 residues. CDR1 is SGHTA and CDR2 is FQGNSA in the germline V gene. V trimming: 1 base; J trimming: 2 bases; junction bases outside the gene matches: 7. The CDR3 DNA reads as TGTGCCAGCAGCTTAGACGGGACAGGAAACCCCTACGAGCAGTACTTC. It specifies CASSLDGTGNPYEQYF.